What follows are 21 T cell receptor beta chains derived from one specimen sequenced in a study of blood T cell repertoires in COVID-19. Some clones are missing from TCRdb's copy, which holds only in-frame ones; the method was immunoSEQ multiplex PCR. The table has about 94,000 clones, roughly 84% seen once. The material sequenced was peripheral blood. The receptor source for this set is a man aged 55 to 70 with acute or convalescent COVID-19.

This chain joins TRBV30 and TRBJ1-5; TRBD1 is a possible D gene (5 bases). V shed 3 bases and J shed 7 bases, with 13 bases lying between them. CDR1 is GTSNPN and CDR2 is SVGIG in the germline V gene (reference sequence). The CDR3 has 13 amino acids. CDR3: CAWSEEGKQPQHF. The CDR3 coding sequence is TGTGCCTGGAGCGAGGAGGGGAAGCAGCCCCAGCATTTT.

This sequence joins TRBV4-1 and TRBJ1-5; 7 nucleotides line up with TRBD1. Germline trimming cut 5 bases from V and 4 bases from J; bases unmatched to any gene: 5. Germline CDR1 MGHRA, CDR2 YSYEKL. This CDR3 spans 14 amino acids. The chain's CDR3 is CASSYTGVNQPQHF. The CDR3, as DNA: TGCGCCAGCAGCTACACAGGGGTAAATCAGCCCCAGCATTTT.

V usage is TRBV30 and J usage is TRBJ1-2, with D maybe TRBD1 (5 bases). CDR3 length equals 14 residues. CDR1 is GTSNPN and CDR2 is SVGIG in the germline V gene (reference sequence). Between the trimmed V and J ends, which lost 5 bases and 5 bases, there was a span of 18 bases. This CDR3 is CAWQSGLRIYGYTF. DNA of the CDR3: TGTGCCTGGCAATCGGGACTCCGCATATATGGCTACACCTTC. Full variable domain (outside the CDR3, taken from reference TRBV30 and TRBJ1-2): SQTIHQWPATLVQPVGSPLSLECTVEGTSNPNLYWYRQAAGRGLQLLFYSVGIGQISSEVPQNLSASRPQDRQFILSSKKLLLSDSGFYLCAWQSGLRIYGYTFGSGTRLTVV.

The chain couples TRBV3-1 (or the pseudogene TRBV3-2) to TRBJ2-7; TRBD2 matches 8 bases. After removal of 0 bases from V and 0 bases from J, the junction contained 1 base not matched to a gene. Germline loops: CDR1 LGHDT, CDR2 YNNKEL (reference sequence). The CDR3 is made up of 15 amino acids. This CDR3 reads CASSQDSGASYEQYF. The CDR3 DNA reads as TGTGCCAGCAGCCAAGATAGCGGGGCCTCCTACGAGCAGTACTTC.

This clone has a handful of counts. This sequence joins TRBV19 and TRBJ2-7; D is possibly TRBD1 (6 bases). This CDR3 contains 13 residues. V gave up 5 bases and J gave up 3 bases, with 11 bases separating them. Germline V gene lookup returns CDR1 LNHDA and CDR2 SQIVND (reference sequence). CDR3 sequence reads: CASSSGAYYEQYF. The CDR3 nucleotides read TGTGCCAGTAGTTCAGGGGCCTACTACGAGCAGTACTTC. Full variable domain (remainder filled in from reference TRBV19 and TRBJ2-7): DGGITQSPKYLFRKEGQNVTLSCEQNLNHDAMYWYRQDPGQGLRLIYYSQIVNDFQKGDIAEGYSVSREKKESFPLTVTSAQKNPTAFYLCASSSGAYYEQYFGPGTRLTVT.

This sequence joins TRBV18 and TRBJ1-2; D might be TRBD1 (5 bases). Germline assignment: CDR1 KGHSH and CDR2 LQKENI. The CDR3 spans 15 residues. V was pared by 3 bases and J by 3 bases, with 14 bases between. This chain's CDR3 is CASSPTDGGHYGYTF. In nucleotides, the CDR3 is TGTGCCAGCTCACCGACGGACGGGGGTCACTATGGCTACACCTTC. Using reference TRBV18 and TRBJ1-2 for the parts outside the CDR3, the full variable domain is NAGVMQNPRHLVRRRGQEARLRCSPMKGHSHVYWYRQLPEEGLKFMVYLQKENIIDESGMPKERFSAEFPKEGPSILRIQQVVRGDSAAYFCASSPTDGGHYGYTFGSGTRLTVV.

The chain carries TRBV11-2 and TRBJ2-5; TRBD1 matches at 9 bases. The CDR3 has 15 residues. From germline, CDR1 is SGHAT and CDR2 FQNNGV. The trim removed 0 bases at V and 5 bases at J, leaving 4 bases unmatched. This CDR3 is CASSLDGQGWETQYF. For the CDR3, the DNA is TGTGCCAGCAGCTTAGATGGACAGGGGTGGGAGACCCAGTACTTC.

This clone was recorded only once. The chain combines TRBV6-5 with TRBJ1-1; D possibly corresponds to TRBD1 (6 bases). Germline values: CDR1 MNHEY, CDR2 SVGAGI. This CDR3 has 15 residues. Trimming cost V 2 bases and J 5 bases, with 15 bases left between them. The CDR3 region is CASSYIRVRGTEAFF. Written as DNA, the CDR3 is TGTGCCAGCAGTTACATCCGGGTTAGGGGGACTGAAGCTTTCTTT.

The chain is built from TRBV9 and TRBJ2-2; 9 bases match TRBD1. This CDR3 comprises 15 residues. Trimming at V came to 3 bases and at J to 6 bases, leaving 6 bases not matched to a gene. Germline loops: CDR1 SGDLS, CDR2 YYNGEE. DNA of the CDR3: TGTGCCAGCAGCGGCACAGGGGGCTCCTCCGGGGAGCTGTTTTTT. It yields the protein CASSGTGGSSGELFF.

On this clone itself: The same CDR3 also results from other DNA sequences found in this sample. The V call is TRBV7-3, the J call TRBJ1-1, with TRBD1 as a possible D gene (6 bases). V was cut by 1 base and J by 4 bases, with 10 bases left in between. CDR1 SGHTA and CDR2 FQGTGA come from the germline V gene. The CDR3 spans 14 residues. For the CDR3, the DNA is TGTGCCAGCAGCTTAAAGGGAGGGGGCACTGAAGCTTTCTTT. Translating it yields CASSLKGGGTEAFF.

Concerning this clone: Other DNA sequences of this sample code for an identical CDR3. The J gene is TRBJ1-2, the V gene TRBV19, with 8 bases matching TRBD1. J was trimmed by 6 bases and V by 3 bases; bases with no gene match: 3. The CDR3 length is 13 residues. CDR1 LNHDA and CDR2 SQIVND come from the germline V gene (reference sequence). CDR3 sequence: CASSIGQGDGYTF. In nucleotides, the CDR3 is TGTGCCAGTAGTATCGGACAGGGAGATGGCTACACCTTC.

There are a few counts of this clone. The chain has TRBV6-5 and TRBJ1-2; 10 bases are shared with TRBD1. Germline CDR1 and CDR2: MNHEY and SVGAGI. The CDR3 runs 14 residues. V shed 5 bases, J shed 8 bases, and the junction held 8 bases outside the gene matches. CDR3 amino acids: CASSRTGTGDGYTF. The DNA for the CDR3 is TGTGCCAGCAGTCGTACCGGGACAGGGGACGGCTACACCTTC.

The V gene is TRBV19, the J gene TRBJ2-1; 7 bases fit TRBD2. The CDR3 consists of 15 residues. Looked up from germline, CDR1 is LNHDA and CDR2 is SQIVND (reference sequence). V gave up 6 bases and J gave up 4 bases; unmatched junction bases: 9. CDR3 DNA sequence: TGTGCCAGTAGGGGGAGGGTATCCCTTTACAATGAGCAGTTCTTC. It yields the protein CASRGRVSLYNEQFF.

In its sample, this clone was seen once. The chain has TRBV2 and TRBJ1-2; tentatively, D is TRBD1 (6 bases). Between the trimmed V and J ends, which lost 1 base and 6 bases, there was a span of 15 bases. Looked up from germline, CDR1 is SNHLY and CDR2 is FYNNEI. The CDR3 loop spans 15 amino acids. CDR3 nucleotides: TGTGCCAGCAGTGAAGAACCCGGACAGCTTAATGGCTACACCTTC. Translating it yields CASSEEPGQLNGYTF.

The chain couples TRBV29-1 to TRBJ2-1; TRBD2 matches at 8 bases. Per germline, CDR1 SQVTM and CDR2 ANQGSEA. This CDR3 has 16 residues. The J segment lost 0 bases and the V segment lost 7 bases, leaving 11 bases of the junction unmatched. The CDR3 sequence is CSAEGSGAFSYNEQFF. Written as DNA, the CDR3 is TGCAGCGCCGAAGGTAGCGGGGCTTTCTCCTACAATGAGCAGTTCTTC.

The chain has TRBV14 and TRBJ2-7, with 8 bases identical to TRBD1. This CDR3 region has 15 residues. The ends lost 4 bases at V and 2 bases at J; junction bases unmatched: 7. Germline CDR1 SGHDN, CDR2 FVKESK. CDR3 region: CASSRPGQATYEQYF. CDR3 sequence (DNA): TGTGCCAGCAGCCGGCCGGGACAGGCCACCTACGAGCAGTACTTC.

The CDR3 sequence is CASSQDQHENTEAFF. The CDR3 DNA is TGCGCCAGCAGCCAAGATCAACACGAGAACACTGAAGCTTTCTTT. The chain carries TRBV4-3 and TRBJ1-1; D unresolved. The V end was cut by 0 bases, the J end by 1 base, with 9 bases between. This CDR3 is 15 amino acids long. Germline assignment: CDR1 LGHNA and CDR2 YSLEER.

The chain employs TRBV2 and TRBJ1-5; D is possibly TRBD1 (5 bases). CDR3 length: 13 amino acids. V was clipped by 7 bases and J by 5 bases, with 12 bases between them. Germline CDR1 is SNHLY and CDR2 is FYNNEI. CDR3 sequence: CASTEGTYQPQHF. CDR3 DNA: TGTGCCAGCACCGAGGGGACTTATCAGCCCCAGCATTTT.

The chain combines TRBV5-6 with TRBJ2-5, with TRBD1 identical over 10 bases. The germline V gene has CDR1 SGHDT and CDR2 YYEEEE. CDR3 length: 16 residues. Trimming at V came to 3 bases and at J to 2 bases, leaving 7 bases not matched to a gene. In DNA form, the CDR3 reads TGTGCCAGCAGCTCGGCAGACAGGGGGCCTCAAGAGACCCAGTACTTC. Translating gives CASSSADRGPQETQYF.

This clone was counted a few times. The rearrangement links TRBV4-3 to TRBJ1-2; D unresolved. This CDR3 comprises 15 residues. Trimming removed 2 bases from V and 4 bases from J, with 14 bases in between. The germline V gene has CDR1 LGHNA and CDR2 YSLEER. This CDR3 is CASSQTREDGYGYTF. Here the CDR3 DNA reads TGCGCCAGCAGCCAAACCCGGGAGGACGGCTATGGCTACACCTTC.

V gene TRBV6-1 combines with J gene TRBJ2-1, with 7 bases that match TRBD1. The CDR3 is 15 amino acids. The germline V gene encodes CDR1 MNHNS and CDR2 SASEGT. Trimming cost V 1 base and J 8 bases; bases outside gene matches: 8. As DNA, the CDR3 is TGTGCCAGCAGTGAAGTAAAGGGGGCGCGGGATGAGCAGTTCTTC. Translation: CASSEVKGARDEQFF.